This TCR beta chain was found in a study of T cells in Graves' hyperthyroidism and ophthalmopathy. Whole-study context: Prior to any treatment, at the point of initial diagnosis, peripheral blood was collected. General study findings and limits: Onset of ophthalmopathy came a median roughly 6 months after the model predicted it.

PBMCs stemmed from 10 ml fresh peripheral blood. The CDR3 is 15 amino acids. From germline, CDR1 is KGHSH and CDR2 LQKENI. Trimming left V 3 bases short and J 0 bases short, with 8 bases between. RNA transcripts gave rise to amplified TCR beta CDR3 regions. Carried out on the TCR CDR3, a first-round RT-PCR used the HTBI primer set. TCRdb reprocessed the multiplex PCR reads with MiXCR, giving one entry per CDR3 protein. The profile shows about 740,000 distinct CDR3 sequences, 11% to 15% of them singletons. This clonotype was observed many times. No antigen is known for it. This chain joins TRBV18 and TRBJ2-2; D not resolved. The clonotype comes from a woman aged 18-35 years with Graves' hyperthyroidism. Sequencing was done on a sample of blood. The CDR3 DNA sequence: TGTGCCAGCTCACCCGCGGCGCCGAACACCGGGGAGCTGTTTTTT. Amino acids: CASSPAAPNTGELFF.